This entry lists 5 T cell receptor beta chains sequenced from one sample in a study of blood T cells in healthy people across ages. With a J-beta primer mix and a sample-barcoded 5' primer, a second PCR ran about 7 to 12 cycles. TCRdb passed the 5' RACE reads through MiXCR, listing each CDR3 protein once. The data show around 1,700,000 distinct CDR3 sequences, 28% seen once. The sample comprised blood. Receptor source: a woman in her 30s in good health.

This clonotype was counted ten times or more. The genes are TRBV20-1 and TRBJ2-7; either TRBD1 or TRBD2 may fit D (5 bases each). The germline CDR1 and CDR2 sequences are DFQATT and SNEGSKA (reference sequence). The V end was cut by 4 bases, the J end by 6 bases, with 13 bases between. The CDR3 length is 12 residues. This chain's CDR3 is CSANIGAGEQYF. In DNA, the CDR3 is TGCAGTGCTAACATAGGGGCGGGCGAGCAGTACTTC.

This clonotype was picked up a small number of times. The chain has TRBV12-5 and TRBJ2-3; the D gene is possibly TRBD1 (6 bases). Germline V gives CDR1 LGHNT, CDR2 FRNRAP. With 1 base removed from V and 1 base from J, the gap between germline ends came to 12 bases. This CDR3 has 16 amino acids. The CDR3 sequence is CASGLAQGTGTDTQYF. The CDR3 DNA reads TGTGCTAGTGGTTTGGCACAGGGAACGGGCACAGATACGCAGTATTTT.

This clonotype was seen at least ten times. The chain couples TRBV2 to TRBJ1-2; D is ambiguous. Germline lookup yields CDR1 SNHLY and CDR2 FYNNEI. This CDR3 contains 12 residues. V shed 3 bases and J shed 5 bases, with 7 bases lying between them. The CDR3 DNA is TGTGCCAGCAGTGAGACGGATTATGGCTACACCTTC. Its protein is CASSETDYGYTF.

The V call is TRBV29-1, the J call TRBJ1-1; D might be TRBD1 (6 bases). Germline CDR1 reads SQVTM; CDR2 reads ANQGSEA. V lost 8 bases, J lost 5 bases, and 12 bases lay in between. This CDR3 comprises 11 residues. CDR3 nucleotide sequence: TGCAGCATTAAAAGGGGGACTGAAGCTTTCTTT. As protein: CSIKRGTEAFF.

This clonotype was detected once. The rearrangement joins TRBV29-1 to TRBJ2-3; no definite D call. CDR1 and CDR2 (germline): SQVTM, ANQGSEA. The CDR3 contains 12 residues. The ends were cut back, 6 bases at V and 5 bases at J, with 12 bases in the middle. This CDR3 is CSVARLGDTQYF. CDR3 DNA sequence: TGCAGCGTGGCCCGACTTGGAGATACGCAGTATTTT.